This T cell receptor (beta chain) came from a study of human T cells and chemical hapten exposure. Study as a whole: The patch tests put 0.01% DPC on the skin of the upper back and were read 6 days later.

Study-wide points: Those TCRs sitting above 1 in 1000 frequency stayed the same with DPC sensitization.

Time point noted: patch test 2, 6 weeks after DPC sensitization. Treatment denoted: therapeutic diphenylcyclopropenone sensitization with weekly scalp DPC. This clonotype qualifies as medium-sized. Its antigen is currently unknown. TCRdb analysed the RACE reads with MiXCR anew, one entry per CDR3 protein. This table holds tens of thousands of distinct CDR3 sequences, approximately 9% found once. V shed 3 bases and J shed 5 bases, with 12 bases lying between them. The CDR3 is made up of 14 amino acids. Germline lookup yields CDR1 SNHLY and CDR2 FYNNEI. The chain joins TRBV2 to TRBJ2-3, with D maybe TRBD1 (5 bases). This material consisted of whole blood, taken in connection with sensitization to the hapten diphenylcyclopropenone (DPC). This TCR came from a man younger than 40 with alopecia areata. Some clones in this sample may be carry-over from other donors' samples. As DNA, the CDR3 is TGTGCCAGCAGTGACAGGGTTGCTCGAGATACGCAGTATTTT. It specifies CASSDRVARDTQYF.